This paragraph reports one TCR beta chain. Its antigen is still unknown. The data were taken from a study of T cell responses to AZD1222 COVID-19 vaccine. Study-level results: Females outnumbered males among donors, who were mostly white British; clonal diversity was possibly underestimated. Baseline testing showed seropositivity in only a handful of AZD1222 recipients. Unmutated variant regions are reportedly the target of nearly half of TCRs that are spike-specific. CD4 TCRs covered the whole spike, strongest at regions 160-218 and 743-854.

With 5 bases clipped from V and 3 bases from J, the junction kept 16 bases outside the gene matches. This CDR3 is 19 amino acids long. CDR1 SEHNR and CDR2 FQNEAQ come from the germline V gene (reference sequence). Data came from immunoSEQ multiplex PCR; TCRdb stores just in-frame clones and leaves some out. This table has about 96,000 clones, around 90% appearing once. The clonotype comes from an adult in good health. The chain joins TRBV7-9 to TRBJ1-2; 12 positions match TRBD1. This specimen consisted of peripheral blood, obtained on day 0 of AZD1222 vaccination. CDR3 loop: CASSHTSGDRGHGDYGYTF. The CDR3 DNA reads TGTGCCAGCAGCCATACGTCCGGGGACAGGGGGCACGGAGACTATGGCTACACCTTC.